The 30 T cell receptor beta chains presented below share a single source sample, sequenced in a study of beta chain features in type 1 diabetes. Regarding the study as a whole: Researchers report that Type 1 diabetes patients had moderately but significantly shorter TCRB CDR3s across all four CD4+ subsets.

The isolated RNA, all of it, was reverse transcribed, so expressed TCRB transcripts were what got sequenced. Using immunoSEQ multiplex PCR, the repertoire was profiled, and TCRdb retains in-frame clones only, with some absent. Of fewer than 450,000 clones listed, approximately 12% were seen once; the top ten hold 0.015%. No antigen has been identified for these receptors. The sample taken for sequencing was naive CD4+ T cells from blood. Receptors were obtained from a woman aged 18 to 35 with type 1 diabetes.

The chain joins TRBV30 to TRBJ1-5; D not certain. Germline-derived CDR1 and CDR2 are GTSNPN and SVGIG (reference sequence). CDR3 size: 14 residues. V was clipped by 2 bases and J by 4 bases, with 12 bases between them. CDR3 DNA: TGTGCCTGGAGTTTTGTCTCAGAAAATCAGCCCCAGCATTTT. Residues: CAWSFVSENQPQHF.

The V and J genes are TRBV28 and TRBJ1-2; TRBD1 might be the D (6 bases). There are 16 residues in the CDR3. Germline CDR1 and CDR2: MDHEN and SYDVKM. V was clipped by 3 bases and J by 4 bases, with 18 bases between them. The chain's CDR3 is CASSFPTGHHFYGYTF. For the CDR3, the DNA is TGTGCCAGCAGTTTCCCCACAGGGCATCACTTCTATGGCTACACCTTC.

This clone was observed a few times. The rearrangement joins TRBV5-1 to TRBJ1-1, with 9 bases matching TRBD1. Germline V gene sequence: CDR1 SGHRS, CDR2 YFSETQ. The CDR3 is 15 residues long. Germline trimming cut 2 bases from V and 7 bases from J; bases unmatched to any gene: 9. The CDR3 protein is CASSFGTGNINEAFF. The CDR3 coding sequence is TGCGCCAGCAGCTTCGGGACAGGGAATATTAATGAAGCTTTCTTT.

The genes are TRBV9 and TRBJ2-1, with 7 bases lining up with TRBD1. The CDR3 spans 12 residues. Per germline, CDR1 SGDLS and CDR2 YYNGEE. V shed 0 bases and J 13 bases; nucleotides not matched to a gene: 4. CDR3 nucleotide sequence: TGTGCCAGCAGCGTAGAAGGGGGCGTTCAGTTCTTC. Amino acid sequence: CASSVEGGVQFF.

The table lists this clone with a few counts. This chain connects TRBV7-9 to TRBJ2-1; 8 bases match TRBD1. Trimming cost V 5 bases and J 7 bases; bases outside gene matches: 10. CDR1 SEHNR and CDR2 FQNEAQ come from the germline V gene (reference sequence). The CDR3 is 15 residues long. DNA of the CDR3: TGTGCCAGCAGCCGACCGACAGGGGTCGCTAATGAGCAGTTCTTC. This encodes CASSRPTGVANEQFF.

This clone turned up a few times. The rearrangement joins TRBV27 to TRBJ2-7; the match to TRBD1 covers 7 bases. CDR1 and CDR2 (germline): MNHEY, SMNVEV (reference sequence). V was clipped by 8 bases and J by 2 bases; unmatched bases: 9. The length of the CDR3 is 14 residues. The CDR3 sequence is CASRARQGPYEQYV. DNA of the CDR3: TGTGCCAGCCGCGCTCGACAGGGCCCCTACGAGCAGTACGTC.

This clone was seen a handful of times. This chain uses TRBV2 with TRBJ1-2; D perhaps matches TRBD1 (6 bases). The CDR3 consists of 13 residues. V dropped 4 bases and J dropped 4 bases, with 10 bases sitting between them. In germline, CDR1 is SNHLY, CDR2 FYNNEI. CDR3 residues: CASSVPGAYGYTF. DNA for the CDR3: TGTGCCAGCAGTGTCCCAGGGGCCTATGGCTACACCTTC.

In DNA form, the CDR3 reads TGTGCCAGCAGCTCAGAGGGCAGCAATCAGCCCCAGCATTTT. This encodes CASSSEGSNQPQHF. The chain employs TRBV7-9 and TRBJ1-5, with D unclear. This CDR3 has 14 residues. V was trimmed by 4 bases and J by 1 base, leaving 8 bases between them. Per germline, CDR1 SEHNR and CDR2 FQNEAQ (reference sequence).

This clone has just a few counts. V is TRBV30 and J is TRBJ2-5, with D tentatively TRBD2 (5 bases). The length of the CDR3 is 14 residues. The germline CDR1 and CDR2 sequences are GTSNPN and SVGIG (reference sequence). V dropped 2 bases and J dropped 1 base, with 11 bases sitting between them. The CDR3 protein is CAWSLSGSQETQYF. DNA for the CDR3: TGTGCCTGGAGTTTGAGTGGGAGCCAAGAGACCCAGTACTTC. Filled out from reference TRBV30 and TRBJ2-5, the complete variable domain reads SQTIHQWPATLVQPVGSPLSLECTVEGTSNPNLYWYRQAAGRGLQLLFYSVGIGQISSEVPQNLSASRPQDRQFILSSKKLLLSDSGFYLCAWSLSGSQETQYFGPGTRLLVL.

V is TRBV29-1 and J is TRBJ1-1; unclear D gene. Germline CDR1 is SQVTM and CDR2 is ANQGSEA. The CDR3 totals 12 residues. V dropped 6 bases and J dropped 0 bases, with 8 bases sitting between them. CDR3 amino acids: CSVDILNTEAFF. DNA of the CDR3: TGCAGCGTCGACATCTTGAACACTGAAGCTTTCTTT.

The rearrangement uses TRBV10-3 and TRBJ2-7; a weak D match, TRBD2 (6 bases). Trimming removed 10 bases at V and 2 bases at J, with 18 bases between. CDR3 length: 14 residues. Germline CDR1 ENHRY, CDR2 SYGVKD. The CDR3: CATSGSGITYEQYV. The CDR3 region has the DNA TGTGCCACCTCGGGTAGCGGTATCACCTACGAGCAGTACGTC.

DNA for the CDR3: TGTGCCAGCAGCTTGGGGGGACAGGGGGCTGAAAAACTGTTTTTT. Translation: CASSLGGQGAEKLFF. This chain joins TRBV5-4 and TRBJ1-4; 12 nucleotides agree with TRBD1. The CDR3 extends over 15 amino acids. V lost 0 bases, J lost 7 bases, and 1 base stayed unmatched. Germline CDR1 SGHNT, CDR2 YYREEE (reference sequence).

V usage is TRBV18 and J usage is TRBJ1-2, with D perhaps TRBD1 (6 bases). The CDR3 has 17 amino acids. Germline assignment: CDR1 KGHSH and CDR2 LQKENI. Trimming cost V 0 bases and J 3 bases, with 17 bases left between them. Written as DNA, the CDR3 is TGTGCCAGCTCACCACCGTCCACAGGGTTTGGGGACTATGGCTACACCTTC. Translation: CASSPPSTGFGDYGYTF.

The CDR3 region has the DNA TGTGCCAGCAGACCTGGGACTAGCGGGAACTCCTACGAGCAGTACTTC. It encodes CASRPGTSGNSYEQYF. V is TRBV7-2 and J is TRBJ2-7; 13 nucleotides line up with TRBD2. V lost 6 bases to trimming and J lost 0 bases; unmatched junction nucleotides: 5. The germline CDR1 and CDR2 sequences are SGHTA and FQGNSA. This CDR3 has 16 amino acids.

This clone was seen more than once but under ten times. CDR3 amino acids: CASSTHGGEQYF. The CDR3 region has the DNA TGTGCCAGTAGTACCCACGGAGGAGAGCAGTACTTC. This chain uses TRBV19 with TRBJ2-7; tentatively, D is TRBD2 (5 bases). The V and J ends lost 4 bases and 7 bases respectively, with 11 bases between them. In germline, CDR1 is LNHDA, CDR2 SQIVND (reference sequence). This CDR3 has 12 residues. Together with reference TRBV19 and TRBJ2-7, the CDR3 gives the full variable domain: DGGITQSPKYLFRKEGQNVTLSCEQNLNHDAMYWYRQDPGQGLRLIYYSQIVNDFQKGDIAEGYSVSREKKESFPLTVTSAQKNPTAFYLCASSTHGGEQYFGPGTRLTVT.

The CDR3: CASRPRVAKNIQYF. DNA of the CDR3: TGTGCCAGCAGACCTCGGGTTGCCAAAAACATTCAGTACTTC. J is TRBJ2-4 and V is TRBV27; D gene unclear. CDR1 and CDR2 from the germline V gene are MNHEY and SMNVEV (reference sequence). The ends were cut back, 6 bases at V and 1 base at J, with 10 bases in the middle. CDR3 length: 14 residues.

V and J are TRBV7-2 and TRBJ2-7; D may be TRBD2 (7 bases). Deletions cut 5 bases from V and 4 bases from J, with 18 bases between. This CDR3 spans 15 amino acids. Germline loops: CDR1 SGHTA, CDR2 FQGNSA. CDR3 protein: CASSKGGGAGYEQYV. The CDR3 DNA is TGTGCCAGCAGCAAAGGGGGGGGCGCTGGGTACGAGCAGTACGTC.

This clone was seen a few times. The rearrangement links TRBV5-1 to TRBJ2-5; 14 bases are a match to TRBD2. The germline gives CDR1 SGHRS, CDR2 YFSETQ. This CDR3 region has 17 residues. Trimming at V came to 4 bases and at J to 7 bases, leaving 12 bases not matched to a gene. CDR3 in DNA: TGCGCCAGCAGCCTCCAGGGACTAGCGGGAGTTTACGGGACCCAGTACTTC. It is translated as CASSLQGLAGVYGTQYF.

The gene calls are TRBV14 and TRBJ2-3; 9 bases align to TRBD1. From germline, CDR1 is SGHDN and CDR2 FVKESK. This CDR3 is 16 amino acids long. The V and J ends lost 4 bases and 3 bases, in that order; junction bases with no gene match: 8. CDR3 DNA: TGTGCCAGCAGCCCCTTGACAGGGGGTTGGACAGATACGCAGTATTTT. Its protein is CASSPLTGGWTDTQYF.

The chain links TRBV7-8 to TRBJ2-1, with 10 bases that match TRBD2. Germline CDR1 reads SGHVS; CDR2 reads FQNEAQ. Unmatched junction bases numbered 10, after V lost 7 bases and J lost 1 base. CDR3 size: 17 residues. The CDR3 protein is CASNPKREGWSYNEQFF. As DNA, the CDR3 is TGTGCCAGCAACCCCAAGCGGGAGGGATGGTCCTACAATGAGCAGTTCTTC.

This clone was detected a few times. The rearrangement links TRBV29-1 to TRBJ2-1, with no clear D. The germline V gene has CDR1 SQVTM and CDR2 ANQGSEA. CDR3 length: 13 amino acids. Deletions cut 4 bases from V and 5 bases from J, with 12 bases between. CDR3 nucleotide sequence: TGCAGCGTTGCGTCTACCCTAAACAATGAGCAGTTCTTC. Protein sequence: CSVASTLNNEQFF.

V and J are TRBV15 and TRBJ2-2; 8 nucleotides align to TRBD2. V dropped 3 bases and J dropped 1; count of bases not matched to a gene: 7. Germline CDR1 reads LNHNV; CDR2 reads YYDKDF (reference sequence). CDR3 size: 17 residues. The DNA of the CDR3 is TGTGCCACCAGCAGGGGGTTAGCGGGGTTGAACACCGGGGAGCTGTTTTTT. Its protein is CATSRGLAGLNTGELFF.

CDR3 sequence: CASSNDGVSYEQYF. The CDR3 DNA sequence: TGTGCCAGCAGTAACGACGGGGTTTCCTACGAGCAGTACTTC. J is TRBJ2-7 and V is TRBV25-1; possibly TRBD2 for D (5 bases). There are 14 residues in the CDR3. Germline lookup yields CDR1 MGHDK and CDR2 SYGVNS. The V end was cut by 5 bases, the J end by 1 base, with 12 bases between.

In this sample, this clone turned up a few times. The rearrangement links TRBV19 to TRBJ1-1, with D possibly being TRBD1 (5 bases). This CDR3 spans 18 amino acids. Per germline, CDR1 LNHDA and CDR2 SQIVND (reference sequence). V was cut by 3 bases and J by 3 bases, with 23 bases left in between. In DNA form, the CDR3 reads TGTGCCAGTAGTATCTCGGCAGGGATGGGTTTTGGTTACACTGAAGCTTTCTTT. Its protein is CASSISAGMGFGYTEAFF. Together with reference TRBV19 and TRBJ1-1, the CDR3 gives the full variable domain: DGGITQSPKYLFRKEGQNVTLSCEQNLNHDAMYWYRQDPGQGLRLIYYSQIVNDFQKGDIAEGYSVSREKKESFPLTVTSAQKNPTAFYLCASSISAGMGFGYTEAFFGQGTRLTVV.

The J gene is TRBJ1-5, the V gene TRBV18, with 9 bases that match TRBD1. With 3 bases clipped from V and 7 bases from J, the junction kept 4 bases outside the gene matches. The CDR3 has 14 amino acids. CDR1 and CDR2 from the germline V gene are KGHSH and LQKENI. CDR3 in amino acids: CASSPGTGHQPQHF. The DNA of the CDR3 is TGTGCCAGCTCACCTGGGACAGGGCACCAGCCCCAGCATTTT.

This clone was counted between two and nine times. The CDR3 region has the DNA TGTGCCAGCAGGCCCCACAGGGCCTCTAGCACAGATACGCAGTATTTT. It codes for CASRPHRASSTDTQYF. This sequence joins TRBV6-6 and TRBJ2-3, with D tentatively TRBD1 (6 bases). There are 16 residues in the CDR3. V was clipped by 6 bases and J by 0 bases, with 16 bases between them. CDR1 is MNHNY and CDR2 is SVGAGI in the germline V gene (reference sequence).

J is TRBJ2-3 and V is TRBV19, with 9 bases identical to TRBD2. The CDR3 spans 13 residues. V trimming: 10 bases; J trimming: 5 bases; junction bases outside the gene matches: 7. Germline assignment: CDR1 LNHDA and CDR2 SQIVND (reference sequence). This chain's CDR3 is CATRVAGVDTQYF. The CDR3 DNA reads as TGTGCCACCCGGGTAGCGGGAGTAGATACGCAGTATTTT.

This clone has more than one count but fewer than ten. The rearrangement links TRBV5-1 to TRBJ2-5, with 7 bases matching TRBD1. The CDR3 has 14 residues. V lost 2 bases, J lost 2 bases, and 3 bases stayed unmatched. Germline lookup yields CDR1 SGHRS and CDR2 YFSETQ. DNA for the CDR3: TGCGCCAGCAGCTTAGGACAGGAACAAGAGACCCAGTACTTC. Amino acids: CASSLGQEQETQYF.

The chain carries TRBV13 and TRBJ2-6; D is perhaps TRBD1 (6 bases). The CDR3 is 15 residues long. The germline V and J ends were trimmed by 4 bases and 2 bases, with 9 bases remaining between them. Germline V gene data show CDR1 as PRHDT and CDR2 as FYEKMQ (reference sequence). The CDR3 DNA reads TGTGCCAGCAGCTCCAGGGGACCTGGGGCCAACGTCCTGACTTTC. The encoded protein is CASSSRGPGANVLTF.

This clone was observed a handful of times. V is TRBV30 and J is TRBJ2-7, with 10 bases identical to TRBD1. CDR3 length: 13 residues. Germline V gene data show CDR1 as GTSNPN and CDR2 as SVGIG (reference sequence). J was trimmed by 6 bases and V by 2 bases; bases with no gene match: 4. The CDR3 loop reads CAWSKDRGGEQYF. The CDR3 bases are TGTGCCTGGAGTAAGGACAGGGGGGGCGAGCAGTACTTC.